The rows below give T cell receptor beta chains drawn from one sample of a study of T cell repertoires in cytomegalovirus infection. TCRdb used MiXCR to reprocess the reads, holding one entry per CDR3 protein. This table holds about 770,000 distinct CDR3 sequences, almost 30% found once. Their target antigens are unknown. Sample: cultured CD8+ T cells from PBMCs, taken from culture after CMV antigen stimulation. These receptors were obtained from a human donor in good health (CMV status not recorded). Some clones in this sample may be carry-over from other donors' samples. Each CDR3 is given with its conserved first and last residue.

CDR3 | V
CTSSLSGDNSPLHF | TRBV27
CASSPVGLAAYNEQFF | TRBV27
CASSSSRGDTQYF | TRBV7-7
CASSSSSGNEQFF | TRBV13
CASGLNHQPQHF | TRBV12-5
CASRDRGRQETQYF | TRBV6-6
CASSIDRGNSNQPQHF | TRBV19
CASSLKGPYEQYF | TRBV7-9
CASSQDRHEIYGYTF | TRBV4-1
CSVEIAGGTYEQYF | TRBV29-1
CASRNQDGNYGYTF | TRBV5-4
CATSSKGQLIFQETQYF | TRBV15
CASSGTEYGYTF | TRBV7-9
CASGEFGRGQNDYEQYF | TRBV12-3/TRBV12-4
CASSLEGQGAYNEQFF | TRBV5-6
CAILKKTGSSYEQYF | TRBV10-3
CASKEGAGNEKLFF | TRBV25-1
CASSSAWDTEAFF | TRBV28
CATSDPGAGETQYF | TRBV24-1
CSATQAWNGYTF | TRBV20-1
CASSEKGLNSAKNIQYF | TRBV10-1
CASSYGNGSPLHF | TRBV7-4
CASGFGRIYEQYF | TRBV12-5
CASSLGRGHNEQFF | TRBV7-6
CASTRDRAYTEAFF | TRBV19
CASSLPSANEQFF | TRBV27
CASSESASMNTEAFF | TRBV25-1
CASSQARSTELFF | TRBV4-1
CSVLGLLTDNEQFF | TRBV29-1
CASSPEGTVKETQYF | TRBV18
CASSLQGSEQFF | TRBV7-8
CASSLTGLSSYNEQFF | TRBV7-3
CASSLSIRAYEQYF | TRBV13
CASSLSFSGDEETQYF | TRBV5-4
CASSHLPKKGNYGYTF | TRBV28
CASSPGWRREQFF | TRBV5-5
CASSSGLINEQFF | TRBV11-1
CASSPRQGEYTEAFF | TRBV7-9
CASSLGTGTGLGETQYF | TRBV2
CSAQNGGANEQYF | TRBV20-1
CASSRTTPYEKLFF | TRBV6-2/TRBV6-3
CASSYSVGPKETQYF | TRBV6-2/TRBV6-3
CASSEGQNSPLHF | TRBV7-6
CASGFLLPGTHFYEQYF | TRBV12-5
CASSYAGHPNTEAFF | TRBV6-5
CASSGGQGHTEAFF | TRBV5-5
CASSLKAGQGLGTEAFF | TRBV7-9
CASVGTGGGQPQHF | TRBV12-5
CASTNPGQRGYTF | TRBV27
CSVVGLGQETQYF | TRBV29-1
CSVEDLGTSGGYEQYF | TRBV29-1
CSVTGVNTGELFF | TRBV29-1
CASSVLGQLEAFF | TRBV13
CSVGDSSTDTQYF | TRBV29-1
CASSFRDRGLGGELFF | TRBV7-9
CASSQPVTGEDQPQHF | TRBV4-1
CASSLEGYEQNF | TRBV7-9
CSATRIAGGNEQFF | TRBV20-1
CASSLAAGFGYTF | TRBV7-9
CASSDFRLRQGSYEQYF | TRBV7-8